The TCR beta chain under discussion was sequenced for a study of T cells of healthy individuals. Using its own MiXCR run on the 5' RACE reads, TCRdb lists one record per CDR3 protein. Of around 90,000 distinct CDR3 sequences in the sample, approximately 4.8% were seen once. This clonotype was detected only a few times. Germline V lookup: CDR1 MNHEY, CDR2 SVGAGI. The J segment lost 8 bases and the V segment lost 4 bases, leaving 6 bases of the junction unmatched. This CDR3 has 14 amino acids. The chain uses TRBV6-5 and TRBJ2-1; TRBD2 agrees at 9 bases. This TCR came from a female donor in good health. For the CDR3, the DNA is TGTGCCAGCAGTTCGGGGGCTAGCGGGGATGAGCAGTTCTTC. Translated: CASSSGASGDEQFF.